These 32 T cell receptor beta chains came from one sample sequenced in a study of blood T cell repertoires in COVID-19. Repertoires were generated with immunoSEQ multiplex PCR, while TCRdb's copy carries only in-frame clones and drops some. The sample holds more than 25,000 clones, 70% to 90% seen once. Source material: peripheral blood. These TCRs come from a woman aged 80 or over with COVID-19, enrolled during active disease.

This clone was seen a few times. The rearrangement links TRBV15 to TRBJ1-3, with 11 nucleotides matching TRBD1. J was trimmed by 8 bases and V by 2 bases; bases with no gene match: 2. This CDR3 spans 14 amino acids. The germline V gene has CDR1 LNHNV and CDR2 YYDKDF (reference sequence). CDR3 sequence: CATSRWGQGDTIYF. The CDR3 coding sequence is TGTGCCACCAGCAGATGGGGACAGGGGGACACCATATATTTT.

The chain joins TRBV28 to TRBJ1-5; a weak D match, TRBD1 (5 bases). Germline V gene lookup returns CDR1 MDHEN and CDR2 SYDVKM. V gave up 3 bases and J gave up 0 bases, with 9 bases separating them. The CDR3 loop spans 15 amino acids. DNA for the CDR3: TGTGCCAGCAGTTTGGTAGGGGATAGCAATCAGCCCCAGCATTTT. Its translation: CASSLVGDSNQPQHF.

The CDR3: CAISGSGEYGYTF. The CDR3 coding sequence is TGTGCCATCAGTGGATCAGGGGAATACGGCTACACCTTC. The chain employs TRBV10-3 and TRBJ1-2, with D possibly matching TRBD1 (6 bases). The CDR3 is 13 amino acids. Trimming cost V 4 bases and J 8 bases, with 14 bases left between them. In germline, CDR1 is ENHRY, CDR2 SYGVKD.

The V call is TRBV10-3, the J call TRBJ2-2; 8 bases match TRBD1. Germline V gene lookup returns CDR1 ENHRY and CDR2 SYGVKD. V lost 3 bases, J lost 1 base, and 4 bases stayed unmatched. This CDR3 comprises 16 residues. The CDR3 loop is CAISDRQGRNTGELFF. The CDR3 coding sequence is TGTGCCATCAGTGATAGACAGGGGAGGAACACCGGGGAGCTGTTTTTT.

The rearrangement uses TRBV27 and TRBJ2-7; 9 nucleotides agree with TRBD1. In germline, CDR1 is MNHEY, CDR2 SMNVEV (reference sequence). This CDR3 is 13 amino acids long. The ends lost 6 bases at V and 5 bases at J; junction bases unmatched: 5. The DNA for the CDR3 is TGTGCCAGCAGAGGGACAGGGTTCGACGAGCAGTACTTC. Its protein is CASRGTGFDEQYF.

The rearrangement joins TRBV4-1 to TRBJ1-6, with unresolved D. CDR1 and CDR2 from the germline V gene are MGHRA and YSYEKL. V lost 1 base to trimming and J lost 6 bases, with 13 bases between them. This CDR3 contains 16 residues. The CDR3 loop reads CASSQGGQVPNSPLHF. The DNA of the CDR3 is TGCGCCAGCAGCCAAGGTGGGCAGGTCCCTAATTCACCCCTCCACTTT.

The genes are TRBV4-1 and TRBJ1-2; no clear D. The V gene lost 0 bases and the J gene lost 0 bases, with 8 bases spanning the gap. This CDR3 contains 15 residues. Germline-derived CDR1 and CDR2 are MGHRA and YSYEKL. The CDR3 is CASSQEVGANYGYTF. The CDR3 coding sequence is TGCGCCAGCAGCCAAGAAGTGGGAGCTAACTATGGCTACACCTTC.

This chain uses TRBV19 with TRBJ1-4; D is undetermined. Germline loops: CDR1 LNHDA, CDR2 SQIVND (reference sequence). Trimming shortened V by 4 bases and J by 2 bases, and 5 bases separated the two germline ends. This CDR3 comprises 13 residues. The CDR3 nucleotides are TGTGCCAGTAGTAGAGGGACTAATGAAAAACTGTTTTTT. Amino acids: CASSRGTNEKLFF.

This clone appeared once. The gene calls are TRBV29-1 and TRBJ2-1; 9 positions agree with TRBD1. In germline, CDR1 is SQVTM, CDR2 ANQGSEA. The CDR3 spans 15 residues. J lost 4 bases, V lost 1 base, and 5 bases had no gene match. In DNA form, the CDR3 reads TGCAGCGTTGAAGGGACAGGGGAGACTTACAATGAGCAGTTCTTC. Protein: CSVEGTGETYNEQFF.

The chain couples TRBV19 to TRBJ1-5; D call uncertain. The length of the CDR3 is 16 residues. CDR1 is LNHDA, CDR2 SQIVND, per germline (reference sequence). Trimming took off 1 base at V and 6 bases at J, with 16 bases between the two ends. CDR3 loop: CASSIVRNTIGQPQHF. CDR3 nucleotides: TGTGCCAGTAGTATAGTACGGAATACTATCGGTCAGCCCCAGCATTTT.

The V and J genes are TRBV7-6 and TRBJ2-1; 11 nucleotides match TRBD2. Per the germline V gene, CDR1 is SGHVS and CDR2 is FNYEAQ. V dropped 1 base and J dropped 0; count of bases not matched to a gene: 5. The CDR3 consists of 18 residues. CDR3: CASSLVLSGGASYNEQFF. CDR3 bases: TGTGCCAGCAGCTTAGTACTTAGCGGGGGGGCCTCCTACAATGAGCAGTTCTTC.

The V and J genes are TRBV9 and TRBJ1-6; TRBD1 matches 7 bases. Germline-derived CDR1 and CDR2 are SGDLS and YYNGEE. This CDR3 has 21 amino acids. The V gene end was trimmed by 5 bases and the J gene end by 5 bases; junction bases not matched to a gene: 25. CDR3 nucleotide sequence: TGTGCCAGCAGTCCTTTCCCCTCCGGGACAGAGCCAAAAGTAGATAATTCACCCCTCCACTTT. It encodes CASSPFPSGTEPKVDNSPLHF.

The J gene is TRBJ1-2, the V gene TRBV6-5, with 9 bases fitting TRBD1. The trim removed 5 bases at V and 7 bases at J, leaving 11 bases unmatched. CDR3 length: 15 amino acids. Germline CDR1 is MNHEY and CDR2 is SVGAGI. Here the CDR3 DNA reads TGTGCCAGCAGTCCTTCCGGGACAGGGAGGGCTGGCTACACCTTC. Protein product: CASSPSGTGRAGYTF.

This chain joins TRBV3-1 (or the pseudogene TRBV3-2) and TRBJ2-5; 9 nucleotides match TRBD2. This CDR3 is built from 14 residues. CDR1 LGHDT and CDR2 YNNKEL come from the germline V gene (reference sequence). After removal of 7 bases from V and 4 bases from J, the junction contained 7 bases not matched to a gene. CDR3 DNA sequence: TGTGCCAGCACCACTAGCGGGCGGATAGAGACCCAGTACTTC. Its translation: CASTTSGRIETQYF.

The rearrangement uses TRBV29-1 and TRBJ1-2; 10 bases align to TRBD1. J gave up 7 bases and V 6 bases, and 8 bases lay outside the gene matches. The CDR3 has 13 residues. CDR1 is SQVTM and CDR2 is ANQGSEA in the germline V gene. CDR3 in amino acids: CSVAKDRGGGYTF. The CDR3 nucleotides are TGCAGCGTCGCTAAGGACAGGGGGGGTGGCTACACCTTC.

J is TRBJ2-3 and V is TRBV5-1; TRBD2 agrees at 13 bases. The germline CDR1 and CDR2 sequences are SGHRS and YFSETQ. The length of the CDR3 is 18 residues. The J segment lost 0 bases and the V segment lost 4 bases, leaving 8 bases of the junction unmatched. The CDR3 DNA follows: TGCGCCAGCAGCCGCTGGACTAGCGGGGGATCTAGCACAGATACGCAGTATTTT. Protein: CASSRWTSGGSSTDTQYF.

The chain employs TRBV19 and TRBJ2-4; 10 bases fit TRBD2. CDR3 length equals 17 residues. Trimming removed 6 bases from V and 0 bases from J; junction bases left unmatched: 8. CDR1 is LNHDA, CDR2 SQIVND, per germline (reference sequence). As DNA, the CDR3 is TGTGCCAGTAGCCGGGGTAGCGGGGGGATAGCCAAAAACATTCAGTACTTC. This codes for CASSRGSGGIAKNIQYF.

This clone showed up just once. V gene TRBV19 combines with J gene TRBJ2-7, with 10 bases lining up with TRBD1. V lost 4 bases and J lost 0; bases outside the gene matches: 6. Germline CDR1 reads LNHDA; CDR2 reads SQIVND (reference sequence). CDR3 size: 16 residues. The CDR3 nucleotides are TGTGCCAGTAGTACGTACCGGGACAGGGGCTCCTACGAGCAGTACTTC. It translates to CASSTYRDRGSYEQYF.

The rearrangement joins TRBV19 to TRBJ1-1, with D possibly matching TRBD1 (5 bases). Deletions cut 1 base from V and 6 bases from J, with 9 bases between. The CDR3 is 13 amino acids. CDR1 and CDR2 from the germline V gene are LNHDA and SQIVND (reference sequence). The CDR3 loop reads CASSIAGEAEAFF. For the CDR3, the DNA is TGTGCCAGTAGTATAGCGGGGGAGGCTGAAGCTTTCTTT. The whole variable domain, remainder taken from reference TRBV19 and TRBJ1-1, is DGGITQSPKYLFRKEGQNVTLSCEQNLNHDAMYWYRQDPGQGLRLIYYSQIVNDFQKGDIAEGYSVSREKKESFPLTVTSAQKNPTAFYLCASSIAGEAEAFFGQGTRLTVV.

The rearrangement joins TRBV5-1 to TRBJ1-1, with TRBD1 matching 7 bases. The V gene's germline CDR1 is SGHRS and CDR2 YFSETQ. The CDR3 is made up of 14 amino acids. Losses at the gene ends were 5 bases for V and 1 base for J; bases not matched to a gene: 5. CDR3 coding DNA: TGCGCCAGCAGTCCCCGGGACAGGAACACTGAAGCTTTCTTT. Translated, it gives CASSPRDRNTEAFF.

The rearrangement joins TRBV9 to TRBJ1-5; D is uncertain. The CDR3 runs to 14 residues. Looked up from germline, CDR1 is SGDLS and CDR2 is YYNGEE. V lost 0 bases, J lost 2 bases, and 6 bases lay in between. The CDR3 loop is CASSVGGGNQPQHF. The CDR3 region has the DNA TGTGCCAGCAGCGTAGGAGGAGGCAATCAGCCCCAGCATTTT.

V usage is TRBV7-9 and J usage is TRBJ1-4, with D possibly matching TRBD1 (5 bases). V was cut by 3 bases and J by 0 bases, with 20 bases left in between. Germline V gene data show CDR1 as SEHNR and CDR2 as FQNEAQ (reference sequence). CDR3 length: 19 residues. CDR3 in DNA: TGTGCCAGCAGCTTCGTAACAGGCCCCCCGCGAGCAACTAATGAAAAACTGTTTTTT. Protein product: CASSFVTGPPRATNEKLFF.

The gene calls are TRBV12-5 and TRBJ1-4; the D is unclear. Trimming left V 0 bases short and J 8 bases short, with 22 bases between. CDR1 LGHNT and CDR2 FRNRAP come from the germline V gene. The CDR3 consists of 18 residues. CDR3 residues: CASGLVHSGTWSPEKLFF. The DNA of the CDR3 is TGTGCTAGTGGTTTGGTACATTCGGGTACTTGGAGTCCCGAAAAACTGTTTTTT.

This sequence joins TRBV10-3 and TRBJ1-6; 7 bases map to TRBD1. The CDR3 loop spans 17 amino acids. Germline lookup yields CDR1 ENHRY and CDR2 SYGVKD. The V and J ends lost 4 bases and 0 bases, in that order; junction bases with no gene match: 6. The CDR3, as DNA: TGTGCCATCAGTGGACAGGGTGTAAGCTCCTATAATTCACCCCTCCACTTT. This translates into CAISGQGVSSYNSPLHF.

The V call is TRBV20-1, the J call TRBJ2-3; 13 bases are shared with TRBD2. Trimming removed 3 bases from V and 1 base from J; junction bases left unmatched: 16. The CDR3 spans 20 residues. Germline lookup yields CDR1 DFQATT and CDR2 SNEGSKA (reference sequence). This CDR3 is CSASPRTSGGPFSRTDTQYF. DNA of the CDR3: TGCAGTGCTAGTCCCAGGACTAGCGGGGGTCCCTTTTCTCGCACAGATACGCAGTATTTT.

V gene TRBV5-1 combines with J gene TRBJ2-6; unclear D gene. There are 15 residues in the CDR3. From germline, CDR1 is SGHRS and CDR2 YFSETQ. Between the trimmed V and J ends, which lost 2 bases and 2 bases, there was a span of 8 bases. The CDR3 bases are TGCGCCAGCAGCTTAGGTGAGGCTGGGGCCAACGTCCTGACTTTC. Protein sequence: CASSLGEAGANVLTF.

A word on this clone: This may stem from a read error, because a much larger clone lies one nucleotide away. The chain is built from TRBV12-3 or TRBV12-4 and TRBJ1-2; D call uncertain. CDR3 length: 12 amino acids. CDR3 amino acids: CTSSFPRYGYTF. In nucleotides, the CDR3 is TGTACCAGCAGTTTCCCCAGATATGGCTACACCTTC.

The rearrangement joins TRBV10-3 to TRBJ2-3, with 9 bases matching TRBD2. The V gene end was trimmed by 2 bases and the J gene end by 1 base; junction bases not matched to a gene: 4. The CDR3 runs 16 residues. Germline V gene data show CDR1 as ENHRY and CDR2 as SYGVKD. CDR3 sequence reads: CAISETLAGGTDTQYF. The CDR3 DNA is TGTGCCATCAGTGAGACTTTAGCGGGGGGCACAGATACGCAGTATTTT.

The CDR3 DNA sequence: TGTGCCAGCAGCCCCGCTCGGGGGAGCACAGATACGCAGTATTTT. This sequence encodes CASSPARGSTDTQYF. The chain joins TRBV7-9 to TRBJ2-3; D may be TRBD2 (6 bases). This CDR3 is 15 amino acids long. V dropped 5 bases and J dropped 0 bases, with 12 bases sitting between them. Germline V CDR1 and CDR2: SEHNR, FQNEAQ (reference sequence).

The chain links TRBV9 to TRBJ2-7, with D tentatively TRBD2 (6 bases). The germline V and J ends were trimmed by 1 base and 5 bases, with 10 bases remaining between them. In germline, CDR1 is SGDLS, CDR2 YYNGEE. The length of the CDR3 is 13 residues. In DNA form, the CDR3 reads TGTGCCAGCAGCGTACTGGAGGGCCACGAGCAGTACTTC. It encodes CASSVLEGHEQYF.

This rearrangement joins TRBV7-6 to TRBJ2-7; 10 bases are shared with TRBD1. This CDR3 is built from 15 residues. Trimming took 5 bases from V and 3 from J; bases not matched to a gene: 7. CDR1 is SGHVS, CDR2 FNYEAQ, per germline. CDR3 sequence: CASSQGQGLDYEQYF. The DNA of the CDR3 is TGTGCCAGCAGCCAGGGACAGGGGCTGGACTACGAGCAGTACTTC.

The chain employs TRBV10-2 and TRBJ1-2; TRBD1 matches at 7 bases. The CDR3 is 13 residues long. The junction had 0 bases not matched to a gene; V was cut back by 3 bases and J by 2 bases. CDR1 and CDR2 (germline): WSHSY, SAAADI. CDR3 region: CASSEQGNYGYTF. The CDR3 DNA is TGCGCCAGCAGTGAACAGGGGAACTATGGCTACACCTTC.